The present entry profiles one T cell receptor (beta chain) with its context. No antigen is known for it. Patients who had autoimmune disease history or got systemic immunosuppression were left out. The data were produced by immunoSEQ multiplex PCR, yet TCRdb's version contains in-frame clones alone and is incomplete. The table has about 99,000 clones, around nine tenths seen once. Trimming took 1 base from V and 4 from J; bases not matched to a gene: 6. CDR3 length equals 16 residues. Per the germline V gene, CDR1 is SGHVS and CDR2 is FQNEAQ. This entry belongs to a study of OX40 agonist ivuxolimab in advanced cancers. Overall study: At 0.01 to 10 mg/kg, ivuxolimab was administered intravenously to patients every 2 weeks. Checkpoint inhibitors had been given previously to roughly 36% of patients.

Whole-study findings and limits: At 0.1 to 3.0 mg/kg, CD4+ and CD8+ blood T cells expanded clonally by week 6.

The sequencing used CD4+ or CD8+ T cells sorted from blood, collected in a trial of the OX40 agonist ivuxolimab. The chain uses TRBV7-8 and TRBJ2-7, with 11 bases identical to TRBD1. The sequence was obtained from an adult with an advanced solid tumor such as melanoma, head and neck, liver or kidney cancer. CDR3 in DNA: TGTGCCAGCAGCTTAGTGCTTGGGGACAGGGGGTACGAGCAGTACTTC. Encoded protein: CASSLVLGDRGYEQYF.